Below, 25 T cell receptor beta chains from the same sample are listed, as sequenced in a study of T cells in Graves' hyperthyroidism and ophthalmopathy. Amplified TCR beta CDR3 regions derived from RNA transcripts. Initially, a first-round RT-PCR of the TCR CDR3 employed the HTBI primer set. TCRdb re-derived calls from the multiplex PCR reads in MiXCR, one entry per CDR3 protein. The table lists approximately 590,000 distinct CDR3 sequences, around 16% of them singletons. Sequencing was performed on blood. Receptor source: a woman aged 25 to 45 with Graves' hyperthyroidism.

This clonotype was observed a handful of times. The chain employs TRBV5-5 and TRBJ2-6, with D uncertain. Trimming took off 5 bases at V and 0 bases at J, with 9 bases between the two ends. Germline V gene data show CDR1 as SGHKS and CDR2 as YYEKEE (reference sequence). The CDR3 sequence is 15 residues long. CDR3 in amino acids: CASSSVTSGANVLTF. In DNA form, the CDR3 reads TGTGCCAGCAGTTCAGTGACCTCTGGGGCCAACGTCCTGACTTTC.

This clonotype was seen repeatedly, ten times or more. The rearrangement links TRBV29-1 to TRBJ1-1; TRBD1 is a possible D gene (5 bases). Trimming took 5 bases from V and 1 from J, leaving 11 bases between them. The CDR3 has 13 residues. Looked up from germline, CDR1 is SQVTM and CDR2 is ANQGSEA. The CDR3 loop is CSVPGQPNTEAFF. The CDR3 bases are TGCAGCGTTCCGGGGCAGCCGAACACTGAAGCTTTCTTT.

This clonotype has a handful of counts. CDR3 sequence: CASSYPTSGNTGELFF. The DNA for the CDR3 is TGTGCCAGCAGTTACCCGACTAGCGGGAATACCGGGGAGCTGTTTTTT. V gene TRBV6-5 combines with J gene TRBJ2-2; 11 nucleotides line up with TRBD2. The V and J ends lost 2 bases and 5 bases, in that order; junction bases with no gene match: 4. This CDR3 spans 16 amino acids. Per the germline V gene, CDR1 is MNHEY and CDR2 is SVGAGI.

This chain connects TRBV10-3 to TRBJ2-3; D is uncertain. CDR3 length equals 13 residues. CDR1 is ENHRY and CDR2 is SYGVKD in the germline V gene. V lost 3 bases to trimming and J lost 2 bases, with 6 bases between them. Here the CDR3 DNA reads TGTGCCATCAGTGACGTCTCCACAGATACGCAGTATTTT. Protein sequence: CAISDVSTDTQYF.

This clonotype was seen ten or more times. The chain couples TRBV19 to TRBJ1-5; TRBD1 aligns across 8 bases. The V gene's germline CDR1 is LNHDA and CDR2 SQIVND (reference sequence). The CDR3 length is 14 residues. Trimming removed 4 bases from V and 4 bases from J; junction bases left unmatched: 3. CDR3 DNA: TGTGCCAGTAGTACCACAGGGGGAAATCAGCCCCAGCATTTT. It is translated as CASSTTGGNQPQHF.

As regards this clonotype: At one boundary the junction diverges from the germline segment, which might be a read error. CDR3 loop: CSARAQGGGYTF. Here the CDR3 DNA reads TGCAGTGCGAGAGCTCAGGGCGGTGGCTACACCTTC. The chain uses TRBV20-1 and TRBJ1-2, with D perhaps TRBD1 (5 bases). The V gene's germline CDR1 is DFQATT and CDR2 SNEGSKA (reference sequence). This CDR3 region has 12 residues.

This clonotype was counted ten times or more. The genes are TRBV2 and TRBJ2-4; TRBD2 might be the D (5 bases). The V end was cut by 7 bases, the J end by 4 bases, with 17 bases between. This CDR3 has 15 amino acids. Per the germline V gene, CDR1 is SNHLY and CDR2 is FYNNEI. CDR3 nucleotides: TGTGCCAGCAAAGAAGCCTTGGGAGTAAAAAACATTCAGTACTTC. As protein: CASKEALGVKNIQYF.

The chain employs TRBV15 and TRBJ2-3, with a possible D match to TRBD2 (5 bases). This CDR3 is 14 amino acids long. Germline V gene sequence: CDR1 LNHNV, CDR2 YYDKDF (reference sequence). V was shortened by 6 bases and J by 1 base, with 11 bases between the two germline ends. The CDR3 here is CATSYRTGTDTQYF. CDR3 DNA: TGTGCCACCAGTTATAGGACTGGCACAGATACGCAGTATTTT.

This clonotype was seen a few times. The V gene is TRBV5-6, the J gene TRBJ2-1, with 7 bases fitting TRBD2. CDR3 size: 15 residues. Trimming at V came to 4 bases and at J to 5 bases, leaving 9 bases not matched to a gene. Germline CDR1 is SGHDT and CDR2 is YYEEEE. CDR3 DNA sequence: TGTGCCAGCAGCAGAACCGGGACTACCGACAATGAGCAGTTCTTC. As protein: CASSRTGTTDNEQFF.

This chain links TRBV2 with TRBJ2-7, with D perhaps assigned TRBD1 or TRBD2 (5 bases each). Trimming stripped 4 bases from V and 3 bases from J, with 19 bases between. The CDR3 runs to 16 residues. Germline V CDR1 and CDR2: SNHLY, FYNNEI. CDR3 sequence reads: CASSGTGTYGLYEQYF. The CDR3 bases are TGTGCCAGCAGTGGAACCGGGACCTATGGCCTCTACGAGCAGTACTTC.

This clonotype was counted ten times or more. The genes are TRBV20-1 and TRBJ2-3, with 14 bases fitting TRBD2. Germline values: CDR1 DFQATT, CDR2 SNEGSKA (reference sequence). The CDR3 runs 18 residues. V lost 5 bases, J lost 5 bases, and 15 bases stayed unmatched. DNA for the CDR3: TGCAGTGCTGCGGAGACTAGCGGGAGGGCCCCGGCACAAGATACGCAGTATTTT. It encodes CSAAETSGRAPAQDTQYF.

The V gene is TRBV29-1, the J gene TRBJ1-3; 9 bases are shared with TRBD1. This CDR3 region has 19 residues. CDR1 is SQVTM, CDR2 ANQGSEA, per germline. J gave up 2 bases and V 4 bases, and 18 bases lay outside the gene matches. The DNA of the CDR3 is TGCAGCGTTGCCCCCGACAGGGGGGTGGGGACAGCGGCTGGAAACACCATATATTTT. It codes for CSVAPDRGVGTAAGNTIYF.

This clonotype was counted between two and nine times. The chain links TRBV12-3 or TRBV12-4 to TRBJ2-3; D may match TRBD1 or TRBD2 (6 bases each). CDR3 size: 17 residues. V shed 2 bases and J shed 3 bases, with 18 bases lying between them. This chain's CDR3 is CASSLMVGGGTTDTQYF. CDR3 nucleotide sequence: TGTGCCAGCAGTTTAATGGTGGGGGGCGGTACGACAGATACGCAGTATTTT.

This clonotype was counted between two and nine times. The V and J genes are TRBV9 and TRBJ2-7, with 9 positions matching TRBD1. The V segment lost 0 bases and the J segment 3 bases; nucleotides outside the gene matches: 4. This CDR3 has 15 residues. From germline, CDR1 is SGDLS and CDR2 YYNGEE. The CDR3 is CASSVEGGQGYEQYF. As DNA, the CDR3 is TGTGCCAGCAGCGTAGAGGGGGGACAGGGCTACGAGCAGTACTTC.

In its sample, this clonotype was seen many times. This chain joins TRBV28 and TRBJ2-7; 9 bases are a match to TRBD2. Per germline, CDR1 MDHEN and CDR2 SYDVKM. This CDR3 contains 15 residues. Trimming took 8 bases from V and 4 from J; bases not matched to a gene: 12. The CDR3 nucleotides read TGTGCCAGCCTTCCTATAAAAGCGGGAGGATACGAGCAGTACTTC. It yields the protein CASLPIKAGGYEQYF.

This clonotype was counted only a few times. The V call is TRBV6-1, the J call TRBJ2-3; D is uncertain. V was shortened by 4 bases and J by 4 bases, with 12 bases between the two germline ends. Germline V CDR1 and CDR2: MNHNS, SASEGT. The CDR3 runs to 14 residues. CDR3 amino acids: CASSGSGPADTQYF. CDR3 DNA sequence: TGTGCCAGCAGTGGTTCGGGCCCCGCAGATACGCAGTATTTT.

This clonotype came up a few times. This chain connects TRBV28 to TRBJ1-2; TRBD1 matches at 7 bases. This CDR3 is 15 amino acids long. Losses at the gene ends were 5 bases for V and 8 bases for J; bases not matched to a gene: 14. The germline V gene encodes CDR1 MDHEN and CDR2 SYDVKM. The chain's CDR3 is CASSLYLQGSSGYTF. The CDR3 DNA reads TGTGCCAGCAGTCTCTACCTACAGGGGTCGTCCGGCTACACCTTC.

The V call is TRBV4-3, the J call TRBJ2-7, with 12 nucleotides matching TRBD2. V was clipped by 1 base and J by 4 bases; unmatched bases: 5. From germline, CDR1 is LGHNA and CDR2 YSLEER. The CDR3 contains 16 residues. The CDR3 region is CASSQGTSGTGYEQYF. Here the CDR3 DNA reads TGCGCCAGCAGCCAAGGGACTAGCGGGACCGGGTACGAGCAGTACTTC.

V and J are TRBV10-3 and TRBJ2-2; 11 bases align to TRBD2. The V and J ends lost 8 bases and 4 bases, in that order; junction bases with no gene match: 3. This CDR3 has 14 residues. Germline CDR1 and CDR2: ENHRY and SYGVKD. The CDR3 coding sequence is TGTGCCATCGCTAGCGGGAGGACCACCGGGGAGCTGTTTTTT. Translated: CAIASGRTTGELFF.

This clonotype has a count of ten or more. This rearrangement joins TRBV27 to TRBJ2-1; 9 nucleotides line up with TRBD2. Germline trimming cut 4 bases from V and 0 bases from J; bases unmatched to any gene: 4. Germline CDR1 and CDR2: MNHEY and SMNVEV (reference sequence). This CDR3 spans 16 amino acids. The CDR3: CASSYRSGSSYNEQFF. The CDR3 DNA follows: TGTGCCAGCAGTTACCGTAGCGGGAGCTCCTACAATGAGCAGTTCTTC.

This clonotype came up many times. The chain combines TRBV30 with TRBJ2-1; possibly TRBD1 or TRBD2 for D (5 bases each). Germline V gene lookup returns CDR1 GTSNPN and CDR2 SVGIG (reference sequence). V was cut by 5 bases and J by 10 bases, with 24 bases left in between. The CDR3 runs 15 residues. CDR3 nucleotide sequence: TGTGCCTGGTACCCGGGGACCACAACAATTGTGGAGCAGTTCTTC. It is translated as CAWYPGTTTIVEQFF.

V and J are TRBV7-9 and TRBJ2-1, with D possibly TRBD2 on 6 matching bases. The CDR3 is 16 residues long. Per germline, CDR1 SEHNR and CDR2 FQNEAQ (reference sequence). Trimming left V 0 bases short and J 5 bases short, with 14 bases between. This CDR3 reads CASSLAPGDGNNEQFF. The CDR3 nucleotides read TGTGCCAGCAGCTTAGCGCCGGGAGATGGGAACAATGAGCAGTTCTTC.

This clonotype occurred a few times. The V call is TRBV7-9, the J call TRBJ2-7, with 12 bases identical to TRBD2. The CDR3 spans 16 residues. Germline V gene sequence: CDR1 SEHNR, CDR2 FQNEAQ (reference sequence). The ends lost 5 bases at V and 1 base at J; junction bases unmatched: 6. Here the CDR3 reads CASSPRTSGDSYEQYF. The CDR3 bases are TGTGCCAGCAGCCCTCGGACTAGCGGGGATTCCTACGAGCAGTACTTC. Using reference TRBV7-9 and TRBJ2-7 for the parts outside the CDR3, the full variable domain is DTGVSQNPRHKITKRGQNVTFRCDPISEHNRLYWYRQTLGQGPEFLTYFQNEAQLEKSRLLSDRFSAERPKGSFSTLEIQRTEQGDSAMYLCASSPRTSGDSYEQYFGPGTRLTVT.

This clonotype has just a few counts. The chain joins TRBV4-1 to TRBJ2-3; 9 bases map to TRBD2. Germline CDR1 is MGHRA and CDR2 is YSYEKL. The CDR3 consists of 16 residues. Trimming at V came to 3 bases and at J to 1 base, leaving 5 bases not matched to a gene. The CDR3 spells CASSQRGLAGTDTQYF. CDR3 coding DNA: TGCGCCAGCAGCCAGAGGGGACTAGCAGGCACAGATACGCAGTATTTT.

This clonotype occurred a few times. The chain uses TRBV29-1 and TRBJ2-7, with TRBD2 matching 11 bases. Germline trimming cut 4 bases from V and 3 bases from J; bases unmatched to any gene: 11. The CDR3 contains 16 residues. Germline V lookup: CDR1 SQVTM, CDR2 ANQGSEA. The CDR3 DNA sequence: TGCAGCGTTGGATTTCCGGCGACTAGCGGGATCTACGAGCAGTACTTC. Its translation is CSVGFPATSGIYEQYF.